A single T cell receptor beta chain is shown here with its context. Antigen specificity is unknown. The data originate from a study of cytomegalovirus exposure and HLA in healthy donors. Germline V gene lookup returns CDR1 MNHNS and CDR2 SASEGT. The ends lost 6 bases at V and 0 bases at J; junction bases unmatched: 4. The CDR3 is 14 residues long. Points from the study as a whole: Analyzed later, most CMV-associated TCR beta chains appeared HLA-restricted. It is likely that the observed cluster of highly shared sequence variants was a sequencing artifact. Indistinguishable V segments, including TRBV6-2 and TRBV6-3, were excluded. The authors enumerated over 150 TCR beta chains as linked to cytomegalovirus.

Both 60 Vbeta primers and 13 Jbeta primers went into the PCR. The repertoire was sequenced with immunoSEQ multiplex PCR; TCRdb's copy has only in-frame clones and lacks some. The sample lists about 85,000 clones; approximately 80% were seen once. The sample taken for sequencing was PBMCs. The chain couples TRBV6-1 to TRBJ1-1, with 7 bases fitting TRBD1. The source of this sequence is a woman aged 45-65 years in good health and CMV-seropositive. The CDR3 nucleotides read TGTGCCAGCAGAAAGACAGGGATGAACACTGAAGCTTTCTTT. This gives the protein CASRKTGMNTEAFF.